The TCR beta chain under discussion was sequenced for a study of cytomegalovirus exposure and HLA in healthy donors (dated by TCRdb to the late 2010s). A note on the overall study: A later analysis indicated that the 90 to 150 validation repertoires were generated on the platform also employed for the roughly 650 repertoires of the first cohort. The aim of the study was to test whether cataloging public T cell receptors could identify signatures of past pathogen exposure. Along with the approximately 700-subject first cohort, a separate validation cohort of around 120 different subjects was used. To predict cytomegalovirus infection status, the study brought together high-throughput TCR immunosequencing, statistical association of individual TCRs with disease status, and machine learning.

Donors formed part of the validation cohort, which comprised over a hundred subjects and was distinct from the first cohort of under 750 subjects. As to this clone: Which antigen it targets is not known. Nothing much larger sits one base from this clone, and base qualities are not available. Other DNA sequences in the sample encode the same CDR3.

The library was generated by the immunoSEQ multiplex PCR assay. As for the authors' bioinformatics: A statistical classification framework was built for diagnosing cytomegalovirus status from the catalog of TCR beta chain sequences. TCRdb obtained this table from immuneACCESS and retained in-frame rearrangements with V and J assigned. These tables miss some clones; where compared with another copy, unresolved V genes account for less than half of the shortfall, and the remainder is unexplained. D and trimming come from the DNA, and the V and J calls and clone size come from that table. This sample is represented by a few hundred thousand clones; approximately 86% of them were singletons. Of the sample, roughly 0.96% is held by the ten largest clones. Broad study findings and their caveats: The authors suggested that the approach could potentially be extended to other disease states and immunological phenotypes. The classifier was reported to diagnose cytomegalovirus status with high specificity and sensitivity in both the original and validation cohorts. In vitro tests confirmed that a few of the cytomegalovirus-associated TCR beta chains recognize cytomegalovirus antigens. A later analysis found that TCRs clustered in the first cohort also tended to co-occur in the 110 or so validation repertoires, with approximately 95% of cluster scores above 0. In the study, some 180 TCR beta chains were listed as associated with cytomegalovirus. All 110 or so repertoires were used to score co-occurrence in the validation cohort in a later analysis, because that analysis had no HLA typing for the cohort. Most TCR sequences were seen in very few donors, while some public TCRs were found in many individuals.

Sequenced: PBMCs. The receptor's source is a man between 25 and 39 years old in good health and CMV-seronegative.

The DNA is TGTGCCAGCAGCCCGGGACAGGGGTGGGGCTCACCCCTCCACTTT. The translation is CASSPGQGWGSPLHF. The chain joins TRBV27 to TRBJ1-6; 10 of the junction bases match TRBD1. The germline V gene (reference sequence) provides CDR1 MNHEY and CDR2 SMNVEV. Clipping removes 6 bases from V and 10 bases from J, with 9 as the unmatched junction base count. The CDR3 runs 15 amino acids, cysteine and phenylalanine included. Of all the DNA, just the CDR3 is kept, 45 bases in frame from base 1.